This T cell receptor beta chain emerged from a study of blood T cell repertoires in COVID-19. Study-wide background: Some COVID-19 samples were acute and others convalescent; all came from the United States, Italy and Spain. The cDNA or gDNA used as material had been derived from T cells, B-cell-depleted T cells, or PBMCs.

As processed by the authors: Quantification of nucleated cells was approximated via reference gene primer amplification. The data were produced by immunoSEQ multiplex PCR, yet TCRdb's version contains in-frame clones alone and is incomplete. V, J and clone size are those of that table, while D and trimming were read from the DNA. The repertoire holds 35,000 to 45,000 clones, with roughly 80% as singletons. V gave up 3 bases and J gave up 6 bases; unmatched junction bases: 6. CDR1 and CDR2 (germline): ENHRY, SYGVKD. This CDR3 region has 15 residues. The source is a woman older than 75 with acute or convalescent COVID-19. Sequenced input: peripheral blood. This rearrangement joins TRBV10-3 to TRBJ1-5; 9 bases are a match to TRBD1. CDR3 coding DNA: TGTGCCATCAGTGAACAGGGGGCCTCCAGTCAGCCCCAGCATTTT. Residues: CAISEQGASSQPQHF.